These 8 T cell receptor beta chains came from one sample sequenced in a study of T cells after yellow fever vaccination. TCRdb fed the 5' RACE reads into MiXCR, producing one record per CDR3 protein. Of about 50,000 distinct CDR3 sequences listed, less than 9% are singletons. The material was CD8+ T cells sorted from PBMCs, obtained roughly 14 days after the first yellow fever vaccination. The receptors were sampled from a man aged 18 to 35 who received the YFV17D yellow fever vaccine.

In its sample, this clonotype was seen many times. This chain joins TRBV7-9 and TRBJ2-5; 9 bases match TRBD1. The CDR3 contains 15 residues. V lost 5 bases and J lost 3; bases outside the gene matches: 7. Looked up from germline, CDR1 is SEHNR and CDR2 is FQNEAQ (reference sequence). The CDR3: CASSEYRGREETQYF. The CDR3 DNA reads as TGTGCCAGCAGCGAATACAGGGGGCGCGAAGAGACCCAGTACTTC. Complete variable domain (other parts from reference TRBV7-9 and TRBJ2-5): DTGVSQNPRHKITKRGQNVTFRCDPISEHNRLYWYRQTLGQGPEFLTYFQNEAQLEKSRLLSDRFSAERPKGSFSTLEIQRTEQGDSAMYLCASSEYRGREETQYFGPGTRLLVL.

The table lists this clonotype with many counts. The rearrangement joins TRBV6-2 or TRBV6-3 to TRBJ2-1, with 13 bases aligning to TRBD2. There are 15 residues in the CDR3. J was trimmed by 7 bases and V by 5 bases; bases with no gene match: 5. CDR1 MNHEY and CDR2 SVGEGT come from the germline V gene. The CDR3 region is CASSKGLAGRNEQFF. Here the CDR3 DNA reads TGTGCCAGCAGTAAGGGACTAGCGGGGAGGAATGAGCAGTTCTTC.

The table lists this clonotype with many counts. The CDR3 DNA is TGTGCCAGCAGCCTAGTGGGGCGCAGGGGCGAGCAGTACTTC. Translation: CASSLVGRRGEQYF. This rearrangement joins TRBV7-2 to TRBJ2-7; perhaps TRBD1 as D (6 bases). The CDR3 has 14 residues. V lost 5 bases and J 6 bases, leaving 17 bases between the germline ends. The V gene's germline CDR1 is SGHTA and CDR2 FQGNSA.

This clonotype was observed at least ten times. V usage is TRBV4-1 and J usage is TRBJ2-1; TRBD2 is a possible D gene (6 bases). V was shortened by 0 bases and J by 3 bases, with 12 bases between the two germline ends. Germline values: CDR1 MGHRA, CDR2 YSYEKL. CDR3 length equals 16 residues. CDR3 protein: CASSQDLSGFYNEQFF. Written as DNA, the CDR3 is TGCGCCAGCAGCCAAGATCTTAGCGGCTTCTACAATGAGCAGTTCTTC.

This clonotype has at least ten counts. The chain uses TRBV4-3 and TRBJ2-3, with D perhaps given as TRBD1 or TRBD2 (5 bases each). The CDR3 covers 16 residues. From germline, CDR1 is LGHNA and CDR2 YSLEER. V lost 0 bases and J lost 2, with 12 bases in between. This CDR3 is CASSQDRDHYTDTQYF. CDR3 coding DNA: TGCGCCAGCAGCCAAGATAGGGACCACTACACAGATACGCAGTATTTT.

This clonotype showed up many times. The chain has TRBV7-2 and TRBJ2-1; 7 bases agree with TRBD1. The J segment lost 9 bases and the V segment lost 6 bases, leaving 8 bases of the junction unmatched. Germline V gene lookup returns CDR1 SGHTA and CDR2 FQGNSA. The CDR3 is 13 residues long. Here the CDR3 DNA reads TGTGCCAGCAGTAACAGGGGATCGGGTGAGCAGTTCTTC. Translated: CASSNRGSGEQFF.

This clonotype was seen repeatedly, ten times or more. The chain combines TRBV11-2 with TRBJ2-4; 8 nucleotides match TRBD2. V was clipped by 5 bases and J by 5 bases; unmatched bases: 11. The CDR3 is 16 amino acids. Germline loops: CDR1 SGHAT, CDR2 FQNNGV. The CDR3 sequence is CASSAGLAVYENIQYF. The CDR3 nucleotides read TGTGCCAGCAGCGCTGGACTAGCTGTCTACGAAAACATTCAGTACTTC. The full variable domain, in which reference TRBV11-2 and TRBJ2-4 provide the parts outside the CDR3, is EAGVAQSPRYKIIEKRQSVAFWCNPISGHATLYWYQQILGQGPKLLIQFQNNGVVDDSQLPKDRFSAERLKGVDSTLKIQPAKLEDSAVYLCASSAGLAVYENIQYFGAGTRLSVL.

This clonotype was picked up many times. The rearrangement links TRBV7-9 to TRBJ1-4; no clear D. This CDR3 is 14 amino acids long. The V end was cut by 4 bases, the J end by 8 bases, with 14 bases between. Germline V gives CDR1 SEHNR, CDR2 FQNEAQ (reference sequence). The DNA of the CDR3 is TGTGCCAGCAGCTCCGGCCAGTTATTAGAAAAACTGTTTTTT. The encoded protein is CASSSGQLLEKLFF.